These 16 T cell receptor beta chains were all obtained from the same sample, sequenced in a study of T cell responses to AZD1222 COVID-19 vaccine. TCRdb keeps only in-frame clones here, not all; method: immunoSEQ multiplex PCR. The repertoire includes about 110,000 clones, roughly 86% of them detected once, and around 13% sits in the top ten. Source: peripheral blood, taken on day 0 of MenACWY control vaccination. The receptors come from an adult in good health.

V and J are TRBV6-5 and TRBJ1-4, with D tentatively TRBD1 (6 bases). Trimming shortened V by 0 bases and J by 7 bases, and 15 bases separated the two germline ends. This CDR3 region has 16 residues. The V gene's germline CDR1 is MNHEY and CDR2 SVGAGI. The CDR3 loop reads CASSYSMAGEGEKLFF. For the CDR3, the DNA is TGTGCCAGCAGTTACTCGATGGCAGGGGAGGGTGAAAAACTGTTTTTT.

This clone was counted between two and nine times. The rearrangement joins TRBV28 to TRBJ1-2; 9 bases line up with TRBD1. V shed 6 bases, J shed 4 bases, and the junction held 9 bases outside the gene matches. The CDR3 sequence is 15 residues long. Germline V gene data show CDR1 as MDHEN and CDR2 as SYDVKM. The CDR3 region has the DNA TGTGCCAGCAGCCGCAGGGGACAGGGCGGCTATGGCTACACCTTC. Its protein is CASSRRGQGGYGYTF.

This clone was seen just once. V usage is TRBV30 and J usage is TRBJ2-1, with TRBD1 matching 7 bases. J lost 4 bases, V lost 6 bases, and 6 bases had no gene match. The length of the CDR3 is 13 residues. CDR1 and CDR2 (germline): GTSNPN, SVGIG (reference sequence). CDR3 protein: CACSGTDYNEQFF. CDR3 in DNA: TGTGCCTGCTCCGGGACAGATTACAATGAGCAGTTCTTC.

The gene calls are TRBV7-9 and TRBJ1-1; D is perhaps TRBD1 (6 bases). The germline V and J ends were trimmed by 5 bases and 5 bases, with 15 bases remaining between them. The CDR3 has 14 residues. Germline V gives CDR1 SEHNR, CDR2 FQNEAQ (reference sequence). The CDR3 bases are TGTGCCAGCAGCCCCCCAGGGGAGTGGACTGAAGCTTTCTTT. This gives the protein CASSPPGEWTEAFF. Full variable domain (outside the CDR3, taken from reference TRBV7-9 and TRBJ1-1): DTGVSQNPRHKITKRGQNVTFRCDPISEHNRLYWYRQTLGQGPEFLTYFQNEAQLEKSRLLSDRFSAERPKGSFSTLEIQRTEQGDSAMYLCASSPPGEWTEAFFGQGTRLTVV.

The chain employs TRBV3-1 (or the pseudogene TRBV3-2) and TRBJ1-3; D gene ambiguous. Germline V gene data show CDR1 as LGHDT and CDR2 as YNNKEL (reference sequence). The germline V and J ends were trimmed by 3 bases and 0 bases, with 15 bases remaining between them. The CDR3 loop spans 17 amino acids. CDR3 sequence: CASSQPRGRSSGNTIYF. The DNA of the CDR3 is TGTGCCAGCAGCCAGCCGAGAGGACGGAGCTCTGGAAACACCATATATTTT.

V is TRBV6-5 and J is TRBJ1-1; D not certain. Germline-derived CDR1 and CDR2 are MNHEY and SVGAGI. This CDR3 is 14 amino acids long. V was shortened by 6 bases and J by 7 bases, with 18 bases between the two germline ends. The CDR3 DNA is TGTGCCAGCAGAAAACCGGAGGGCGGTGTTGAAGCTTTCTTT. Its protein product is CASRKPEGGVEAFF.

CDR3 loop: CASSQTGKSPLHF. The DNA for the CDR3 is TGTGCCAGCAGCCAGACAGGGAAATCACCCCTCCACTTT. J is TRBJ1-6 and V is TRBV7-2, with 7 bases lining up with TRBD1. V shed 5 bases, J shed 10 bases, and the junction held 5 bases outside the gene matches. The CDR3 is 13 amino acids. Germline V gene data show CDR1 as SGHTA and CDR2 as FQGNSA.

The chain uses TRBV9 and TRBJ2-3; 12 nucleotides align to TRBD2. Germline CDR1 is SGDLS and CDR2 is YYNGEE. This CDR3 has 17 residues. V was clipped by 4 bases and J by 2 bases; unmatched bases: 8. The CDR3 DNA reads TGTGCCAGCAGCCCGAGTACTAGCGGGGGGCCCACAGATACGCAGTATTTT. It specifies CASSPSTSGGPTDTQYF.

V and J are TRBV3-1 (or the pseudogene TRBV3-2) and TRBJ2-7; a possible D gene is TRBD2 (6 bases). V gave up 6 bases and J gave up 3 bases, with 18 bases separating them. Per the germline V gene, CDR1 is LGHDT and CDR2 is YNNKEL (reference sequence). This CDR3 contains 15 residues. CDR3 in DNA: TGTGCCAGCAGTAAGAATCGGGAGTTAGGCTACGAGCAGTACTTC. It codes for CASSKNRELGYEQYF.

The rearrangement joins TRBV28 to TRBJ1-5; weak D call: TRBD1 (6 bases). The CDR3 length is 14 residues. Trimming took 3 bases from V and 3 from J, leaving 9 bases between them. Germline CDR1 MDHEN, CDR2 SYDVKM. CDR3 sequence: CASSFGQINQPQHF. As DNA, the CDR3 is TGTGCCAGCAGTTTCGGACAGATCAATCAGCCCCAGCATTTT.

This clone has more than one count but fewer than ten. This rearrangement joins TRBV27 to TRBJ1-1, with TRBD1 matching 9 bases. CDR3 length equals 15 residues. The V gene end was trimmed by 5 bases and the J gene end by 5 bases; junction bases not matched to a gene: 9. Germline CDR1 MNHEY, CDR2 SMNVEV (reference sequence). CDR3 protein: CASSLTGGAWTEAFF. The CDR3 DNA sequence: TGTGCCAGCAGTCTAACAGGGGGCGCGTGGACTGAAGCTTTCTTT.

J is TRBJ2-7 and V is TRBV24-1; TRBD2 matches at 7 bases. Germline CDR1 KGHDR, CDR2 SFDVKD. Trimming at V came to 7 bases and at J to 4 bases, leaving 6 bases not matched to a gene. The CDR3 loop spans 13 amino acids. The CDR3 DNA is TGTGCCACCAGCCGAGCGGGACGATACGAGCAGTACTTC. Protein product: CATSRAGRYEQYF.

This clone is a singleton in its sample. This chain uses TRBV5-1 with TRBJ2-5, with 14 nucleotides matching TRBD2. Unmatched junction bases numbered 4, after V lost 5 bases and J lost 7 bases. Germline V CDR1 and CDR2: SGHRS, YFSETQ. The CDR3 covers 14 residues. The CDR3 bases are TGCGCCAGCAGGACTAGCGGGAGGGGCGGGACCCAGTACTTC. As protein: CASRTSGRGGTQYF.

The gene calls are TRBV4-3 and TRBJ1-5, with D hard to call. The V gene's germline CDR1 is LGHNA and CDR2 YSLEER. The germline V and J ends were trimmed by 0 bases and 7 bases, with 13 bases remaining between them. The length of the CDR3 is 15 residues. This CDR3 reads CASSQERGFGQPQHF. The CDR3 nucleotides read TGCGCCAGCAGCCAAGAGAGAGGGTTTGGGCAGCCCCAGCATTTT.

The chain uses TRBV7-2 and TRBJ1-1; no firm D call. The CDR3 is 13 residues long. CDR1 is SGHTA, CDR2 FQGNSA, per germline. The V gene lost 2 bases and the J gene lost 4 bases, with 8 bases spanning the gap. CDR3 amino acids: CASSLYRGTEAFF. For the CDR3, the DNA is TGTGCCAGCAGCTTATATCGGGGCACTGAAGCTTTCTTT.

This chain links TRBV18 with TRBJ2-7; a possible D gene is TRBD2 (6 bases). The germline V and J ends were trimmed by 3 bases and 5 bases, with 14 bases remaining between them. Germline V CDR1 and CDR2: KGHSH, LQKENI. This CDR3 comprises 14 residues. Here the CDR3 reads CASSPVISGDEQYF. DNA of the CDR3: TGTGCCAGCTCACCGGTTATTTCGGGGGACGAGCAGTACTTC.